The sequence of this T cell receptor beta chain was determined in a study of blood T cell repertoires in COVID-19. Study-wide context: Donors in the United States, Italy and Spain gave samples during acute or convalescent COVID-19. PBMCs, B-cell-depleted T cells, or T cells provided the cDNA or gDNA that made up the material.

This clone was recorded only once. A Seattle source enrolled patients during active infection and followed them longitudinally. Germline V gene lookup returns CDR1 MDHEN and CDR2 SYDVKM. V was trimmed by 1 base and J by 6 bases, leaving 10 bases between them. CDR3 length equals 13 residues. In the original analysis: For nucleated cells, counts were estimated from reference gene primer amplification. TCRdb keeps only in-frame clones here, not all; method: immunoSEQ multiplex PCR. V and J calls plus clone size are reproduced from that table; the DNA served to infer D and trimming. The sample has 40,000 to 45,000 clones; approximately 94% are singletons.

This TCR derives from a man aged 45-60 years with COVID-19, enrolled during active disease. The J gene is TRBJ2-7, the V gene TRBV28, with D possibly TRBD1 on 5 matching bases. Sequencing was carried out using peripheral blood. The CDR3 sequence: CASSLLDRFEQYF. The DNA for the CDR3 is TGTGCCAGCAGTTTATTAGACAGATTCGAGCAGTACTTC. The whole variable domain, filled in from reference TRBV28 and TRBJ2-7, reads DVKVTQSSRYLVKRTGEKVFLECVQDMDHENMFWYRQDPGLGLRLIYFSYDVKMKEKGDIPEGYSVSREKKERFSLILESASTNQTSMYLCASSLLDRFEQYFGPGTRLTVT.